This entry lists 21 T cell receptor beta chains sequenced from one sample in a study of CD8+ T cells in alopecia areata. After isolation, RNA underwent reverse transcription to generate cDNA as the sequencing template. Method: immunoSEQ multiplex PCR; TCRdb's copy keeps in-frame clones and lacks some. Among 95,000 to 110,000 clones listed, less than 70% were seen once. What was sequenced was CD4+ T cells sorted from blood. The source is a human donor in good health.

In this sample, this clone turned up a few times. V usage is TRBV2 and J usage is TRBJ2-1, with 12 bases aligning to TRBD2. There are 15 residues in the CDR3. Germline V CDR1 and CDR2: SNHLY, FYNNEI. V lost 7 bases to trimming and J lost 8 bases; unmatched junction nucleotides: 9. The CDR3 sequence is CASIRLAGAPDEQFF. The CDR3 bases are TGTGCCAGCATTCGACTAGCGGGGGCCCCCGATGAGCAGTTCTTC.

In its sample, this clone was seen a few times. The chain employs TRBV7-9 and TRBJ1-2, with D hard to call. Trimming removed 0 bases at V and 4 bases at J, with 6 bases between. The CDR3 totals 13 residues. The germline gives CDR1 SEHNR, CDR2 FQNEAQ (reference sequence). CDR3 region: CASSLAETYGYTF. Written as DNA, the CDR3 is TGTGCCAGCAGCTTAGCCGAGACCTATGGCTACACCTTC. The full variable domain, rest sourced from reference TRBV7-9 and TRBJ1-2, is DTGVSQNPRHKITKRGQNVTFRCDPISEHNRLYWYRQTLGQGPEFLTYFQNEAQLEKSRLLSDRFSAERPKGSFSTLEIQRTEQGDSAMYLCASSLAETYGYTFGSGTRLTVV.

The sample holds a few counts of this clone. The V gene is TRBV10-3, the J gene TRBJ2-3; D might be TRBD1 (6 bases). Germline CDR1 and CDR2: ENHRY and SYGVKD. V was shortened by 7 bases and J by 6 bases, with 17 bases between the two germline ends. The CDR3 spans 14 residues. CDR3 DNA sequence: TGTGCCATCAATCCAGGGGTTGATTCTGATACGCAGTATTTT. Translating it yields CAINPGVDSDTQYF.

The sample holds a few counts of this clone. J is TRBJ1-4 and V is TRBV4-2; 8 nucleotides match TRBD1. The CDR3 runs 19 residues. V was clipped by 0 bases and J by 7 bases; unmatched bases: 16. Per the germline V gene, CDR1 is LGHNA and CDR2 is YNFKEQ. CDR3 sequence (DNA): TGTGCCAGCAGCCAAGATGGGGGACAATGGCAGGGGGCGCGTGAAAAACTGTTTTTT. Translating it yields CASSQDGGQWQGAREKLFF.

J is TRBJ1-2 and V is TRBV30; D is perhaps TRBD1 (6 bases). Germline-derived CDR1 and CDR2 are GTSNPN and SVGIG (reference sequence). CDR3 length equals 13 residues. V lost 3 bases to trimming and J lost 6 bases, with 14 bases between them. In nucleotides, the CDR3 is TGTGCCTGGAGCCCCACAGGGTTCAATGGCTACACCTTC. Translation gives CAWSPTGFNGYTF.

The J gene is TRBJ1-3, the V gene TRBV15, with D unclear. Germline V gene data show CDR1 as LNHNV and CDR2 as YYDKDF (reference sequence). Deletions cut 3 bases from V and 3 bases from J, with 3 bases between. The CDR3 has 12 residues. The CDR3 coding sequence is TGTGCCACCAGCAGTAGTGGAAACACCATATATTTT. Its translation is CATSSSGNTIYF.

This CDR3 reads CAWSVQGLRRLRAQYF. The CDR3 DNA follows: TGTGCCTGGAGTGTACAAGGGCTCCGGAGACTAAGGGCCCAGTACTTC. The V gene is TRBV30, the J gene TRBJ2-5, with D maybe TRBD2 (5 bases). V gave up 0 bases and J gave up 9 bases, with 23 bases separating them. The length of the CDR3 is 16 residues. Germline-derived CDR1 and CDR2 are GTSNPN and SVGIG (reference sequence).

The chain has TRBV6-6 and TRBJ2-1, with unresolved D. Trimming removed 4 bases at V and 3 bases at J, with 10 bases between. Looked up from germline, CDR1 is MNHNY and CDR2 is SVGAGI (reference sequence). The CDR3 length is 14 residues. DNA of the CDR3: TGTGCCAGCAGTTCTTTTAATAACTACAATGAGCAGTTCTTC. Amino acid sequence: CASSSFNNYNEQFF.

CDR3 protein: CASSYGGGSTDTQYF. As DNA, the CDR3 is TGTGCCAGCAGCTATGGCGGGGGGAGCACAGATACGCAGTATTTT. The rearrangement joins TRBV11-2 to TRBJ2-3; 8 bases are a match to TRBD2. The germline gives CDR1 SGHAT, CDR2 FQNNGV. The junction had 3 bases not matched to a gene; V was cut back by 4 bases and J by 0 bases. The CDR3 spans 15 residues.

This chain connects TRBV11-2 to TRBJ2-5, with no clear D. Deletions cut 0 bases from V and 5 bases from J, with 4 bases between. The CDR3 is 12 amino acids. CDR1 is SGHAT and CDR2 is FQNNGV in the germline V gene. CDR3 sequence: CASSLEAETQYF. CDR3 DNA: TGTGCCAGCAGCTTAGAGGCGGAGACCCAGTACTTC.

The gene calls are TRBV11-1 and TRBJ1-2; D remains unclear. Trimming took 5 bases from V and 4 from J, leaving 20 bases between them. CDR1 SGHAT and CDR2 FQDESV come from the germline V gene (reference sequence). The CDR3 covers 16 residues. The CDR3 region is CASSHQFGRSGYGYTF. The CDR3 DNA is TGTGCCAGCAGCCATCAATTTGGGCGTTCGGGCTATGGCTACACCTTC.

The V and J genes are TRBV18 and TRBJ2-3; 8 nucleotides agree with TRBD2. V was pared by 5 bases and J by 3 bases, with 13 bases of the junction left unmatched. CDR1 KGHSH and CDR2 LQKENI come from the germline V gene. CDR3 size: 17 residues. CDR3 amino acids: CASSSRQRGTQTDTQYF. The CDR3 region has the DNA TGTGCCAGCTCATCCCGTCAGCGGGGGACTCAGACAGATACGCAGTATTTT.

Turning to this clone: A much larger clonotype is one base distant, so this may be a read error. Other nucleotide sequences in the sample specify the same CDR3. The gene calls are TRBV9 and TRBJ2-1; 7 positions match TRBD2. Germline V gene sequence: CDR1 SGDLS, CDR2 YYNGEE. V shed 4 bases and J 1 base; nucleotides not matched to a gene: 5. CDR3 length: 15 amino acids. The chain's CDR3 is CASSPRLASYNEQFF. CDR3 nucleotide sequence: TGTGCCAGCAGCCCCCGACTAGCTTCCTACAATGAGCAGTTCTTC.

This clone was seen a few times. V gene TRBV4-1 combines with J gene TRBJ1-5, with TRBD1 matching over 9 bases. The germline V gene encodes CDR1 MGHRA and CDR2 YSYEKL. CDR3 size: 16 residues. Trimming at V came to 2 bases and at J to 6 bases, leaving 8 bases not matched to a gene. The CDR3 spells CASSQLGQGRRQPQHF. Written as DNA, the CDR3 is TGCGCCAGCAGCCAACTTGGACAGGGGAGGCGTCAGCCCCAGCATTTT.

V usage is TRBV29-1 and J usage is TRBJ2-3, with D hard to call. The V end was cut by 0 bases, the J end by 11 bases, with 6 bases between. The CDR3 extends over 10 amino acids. Germline CDR1 SQVTM, CDR2 ANQGSEA. The CDR3 DNA reads TGCAGCGTTGAAGACTCTCAGCAGTATTTT. Translating it yields CSVEDSQQYF.

This chain links TRBV30 with TRBJ2-7, with TRBD1 as a possible D gene (6 bases). Germline loops: CDR1 GTSNPN, CDR2 SVGIG (reference sequence). The CDR3 has 15 amino acids. Between the trimmed V and J ends, which lost 1 base and 2 bases, there was a span of 15 bases. The CDR3 reads CAWSAYGAGAYEQYF. The DNA for the CDR3 is TGTGCCTGGAGTGCCTATGGGGCAGGGGCCTACGAGCAGTACTTC.

The chain employs TRBV7-2 and TRBJ1-5, with D perhaps TRBD1 (5 bases). Trimming pared 3 bases from V and 3 bases from J, leaving 12 bases between. The CDR3 totals 15 residues. Germline-derived CDR1 and CDR2 are SGHTA and FQGNSA. The CDR3 region is CASSLMGQVNQPQHF. The CDR3 DNA reads TGTGCCAGCAGCTTGATGGGGCAGGTCAATCAGCCCCAGCATTTT.

J is TRBJ2-5 and V is TRBV29-1, with D tentatively TRBD1 or TRBD2 (6 bases each). The length of the CDR3 is 14 residues. Trimming pared 3 bases from V and 1 base from J, leaving 12 bases between. Germline-derived CDR1 and CDR2 are SQVTM and ANQGSEA. The CDR3 reads CSVEGGQLQETQYF. As DNA, the CDR3 is TGCAGCGTTGAGGGAGGACAGCTCCAAGAGACCCAGTACTTC.

The rearrangement links TRBV27 to TRBJ1-2; D is perhaps TRBD1 (6 bases). The V gene's germline CDR1 is MNHEY and CDR2 SMNVEV (reference sequence). Trimming cost V 6 bases and J 8 bases, with 13 bases left between them. The CDR3 has 12 amino acids. CDR3 sequence (DNA): TGTGCCAGCAGCCGGGGACAAGGAGGCTACACCTTC. This sequence encodes CASSRGQGGYTF.

This sequence joins TRBV28 and TRBJ2-5; 7 bases match TRBD1. CDR1 MDHEN and CDR2 SYDVKM come from the germline V gene. This CDR3 spans 13 amino acids. Trimming cost V 5 bases and J 5 bases; bases outside gene matches: 5. The CDR3 nucleotides are TGTGCCAGCAGTAGACAGGGATGGGAGACCCAGTACTTC. Translated, it gives CASSRQGWETQYF.

The chain's CDR3 is CAGADPGRIAKNIQYF. CDR3 sequence (DNA): TGTGCCGGTGCTGACCCCGGACGGATAGCCAAAAACATTCAGTACTTC. This chain uses TRBV30 with TRBJ2-4; D call uncertain. Germline lookup yields CDR1 GTSNPN and CDR2 SVGIG (reference sequence). CDR3 size: 16 residues. Trimming cost V 8 bases and J 0 bases, with 20 bases left between them.